These 30 T cell receptor beta chains originate from one sample sequenced in a study of a mutant IDH1 vaccine in newly diagnosed glioma. As to time point: week 5, during vaccination. A single vaccine dose contained 300 ug of mutant IDH1 20-mer peptide, and topical imiquimod was used with it. Sequencing was performed with immunoSEQ multiplex PCR; in TCRdb, only in-frame clones are kept and a portion is missing. The profile shows approximately 50,000 clones, approximately 78% of them singletons. For these receptors, no antigen is known. The source was PBMCs, collected from a glioma patient whose treatment included an IDH1 peptide vaccine. These receptors all come from a man between 45 and 60 years old with glioma.

This clone has a handful of counts. V and J are TRBV10-3 and TRBJ1-2; D might be TRBD1 (5 bases). Trimming cost V 4 bases and J 3 bases, with 9 bases left between them. Looked up from germline, CDR1 is ENHRY and CDR2 is SYGVKD. The CDR3 is 13 residues long. DNA of the CDR3: TGTGCCATCAGTGGGACATCGGACTATGGCTACACCTTC. Protein product: CAISGTSDYGYTF.

This chain joins TRBV5-1 and TRBJ2-7, with D unresolved. V shed 2 bases and J shed 7 bases, with 16 bases lying between them. Germline CDR1 reads SGHRS; CDR2 reads YFSETQ. The CDR3 runs to 14 residues. CDR3 in DNA: TGCGCCAGCAGCTTACGTACCTCAGTAAGGGAGCAGTACTTC. Translating it yields CASSLRTSVREQYF.

This chain links TRBV10-2 with TRBJ2-2, with 9 bases fitting TRBD2. The CDR3 spans 16 residues. V was clipped by 2 bases and J by 6 bases; unmatched bases: 7. Germline CDR1 and CDR2: WSHSY and SAAADI. DNA for the CDR3: TGCGCCAGCAGTGAGAGTCGGCGGGGGGGCCCCGGGGAGCTGTTTTTT. Residues: CASSESRRGGPGELFF.

The chain couples TRBV30 to TRBJ2-1, with D possibly TRBD1 on 5 matching bases. V was pared by 3 bases and J by 6 bases, with 15 bases between. The germline V gene encodes CDR1 GTSNPN and CDR2 SVGIG (reference sequence). There are 14 residues in the CDR3. The CDR3 bases are TGTGCCTGGAGGTGGCAGGGTTATTCCAATGAGCAGTTCTTC. Its translation: CAWRWQGYSNEQFF.

In its sample, this clone was seen a few times. This rearrangement joins TRBV7-9 to TRBJ2-7, with 10 bases aligning to TRBD1. In germline, CDR1 is SEHNR, CDR2 FQNEAQ (reference sequence). The CDR3 is 14 amino acids. Trimming removed 9 bases from V and 4 bases from J; junction bases left unmatched: 9. The CDR3 protein is CASTWTGGLYEQYF. CDR3 sequence (DNA): TGTGCCAGTACCTGGACAGGGGGGCTTTACGAGCAGTACTTC.

This chain joins TRBV18 and TRBJ2-7; possibly TRBD1 or TRBD2 for D (6 bases each). The germline gives CDR1 KGHSH, CDR2 LQKENI. The ends were cut back, 6 bases at V and 5 bases at J, with 14 bases in the middle. CDR3 length equals 13 residues. CDR3 sequence reads: CASSGGAFNEQYF. CDR3 nucleotide sequence: TGTGCCAGCTCGGGGGGCGCCTTCAACGAGCAGTACTTC. Together with reference TRBV18 and TRBJ2-7, the CDR3 gives the full variable domain: NAGVMQNPRHLVRRRGQEARLRCSPMKGHSHVYWYRQLPEEGLKFMVYLQKENIIDESGMPKERFSAEFPKEGPSILRIQQVVRGDSAAYFCASSGGAFNEQYFGPGTRLTVT.

The chain couples TRBV2 to TRBJ2-3, with a weak D call TRBD1 (5 bases). Trimming removed 1 base from V and 4 bases from J, with 12 bases in between. CDR1 is SNHLY, CDR2 FYNNEI, per germline. The CDR3 is made up of 15 amino acids. CDR3 DNA sequence: TGTGCCAGCAGTGAAGGGGCTCAGGGTCCAGATACGCAGTATTTT. This sequence encodes CASSEGAQGPDTQYF. The entire variable domain, with the rest obtained from reference TRBV2 and TRBJ2-3, is as follows: EPEVTQTPSHQVTQMGQEVILRCVPISNHLYFYWYRQILGQKVEFLVSFYNNEISEKSEIFDDQFSVERPDGSNFTLKIRSTKLEDSAMYFCASSEGAQGPDTQYFGPGTRLTVL.

This clone was seen just once. V is TRBV30 and J is TRBJ2-7; either TRBD1 or TRBD2 may supply D (5 bases each). The V gene's germline CDR1 is GTSNPN and CDR2 SVGIG (reference sequence). The CDR3 extends over 11 amino acids. V lost 5 bases and J 4 bases, leaving 9 bases between the germline ends. CDR3 bases: TGTGCCTGGGGGGACGGGTACGAGCAGTACTTC. Translation: CAWGDGYEQYF.

The chain combines TRBV7-2 with TRBJ2-1; no clear D gene. The CDR3 runs 11 residues. Per the germline V gene, CDR1 is SGHTA and CDR2 is FQGNSA. The V and J ends lost 8 bases and 1 base respectively, with 3 bases between them. The CDR3 loop reads CASESYNEQFF. The CDR3, as DNA: TGTGCCAGCGAGTCCTACAATGAGCAGTTCTTC.

The chain employs TRBV6-6 and TRBJ2-7; D tentatively fits TRBD1 or TRBD2 (5 bases each). V dropped 5 bases and J dropped 4 bases, with 15 bases sitting between them. The V gene's germline CDR1 is MNHNY and CDR2 SVGAGI (reference sequence). This CDR3 spans 14 amino acids. CDR3 sequence (DNA): TGTGCCAGCAGTGCCGCCGGGACCCCATACGAGCAGTACTTC. Encoded protein: CASSAAGTPYEQYF.

The rearrangement uses TRBV27 and TRBJ1-2; D is unresolved. Trimming pared 0 bases from V and 5 bases from J, leaving 7 bases between. The length of the CDR3 is 13 residues. CDR1 MNHEY and CDR2 SMNVEV come from the germline V gene (reference sequence). The CDR3 region has the DNA TGTGCCAGCAGTTTATCGTCGGAATATGGCTACACCTTC. Protein sequence: CASSLSSEYGYTF.

This chain connects TRBV5-1 to TRBJ2-5; D gene uncertain. Trimming cost V 1 base and J 5 bases, with 12 bases left between them. Germline V gives CDR1 SGHRS, CDR2 YFSETQ. This CDR3 has 14 amino acids. The CDR3 sequence is CASSLNWGPETQYF. The DNA for the CDR3 is TGCGCCAGCAGCTTGAATTGGGGTCCGGAGACCCAGTACTTC.

This clone was counted a few times. The genes are TRBV6-1 and TRBJ2-2; D remains unclear. The V and J ends lost 2 bases and 7 bases respectively, with 11 bases between them. CDR3 length equals 14 residues. Per the germline V gene, CDR1 is MNHNS and CDR2 is SASEGT. This chain's CDR3 is CASSEQAVYGELFF. CDR3 sequence (DNA): TGTGCCAGCAGTGAACAGGCTGTCTACGGGGAGCTGTTTTTT.

This sequence joins TRBV29-1 and TRBJ2-5, with D hard to call. CDR3 size: 11 residues. Germline CDR1 is SQVTM and CDR2 is ANQGSEA. V lost 4 bases and J lost 2, with 5 bases in between. The CDR3 reads CSVALQETQYF. For the CDR3, the DNA is TGCAGCGTTGCTTTACAAGAGACCCAGTACTTC.

In this sample, this clone turned up a few times. The rearrangement links TRBV30 to TRBJ1-5; 10 bases match TRBD1. The CDR3 has 14 amino acids. Germline trimming cut 2 bases from V and 7 bases from J; bases unmatched to any gene: 5. Germline CDR1 and CDR2: GTSNPN and SVGIG (reference sequence). CDR3 sequence: CAWSQTGGSQPQHF. As DNA, the CDR3 is TGTGCCTGGAGTCAGACAGGGGGCAGCCAGCCCCAGCATTTT.

This clone was observed a few times. The chain employs TRBV25-1 and TRBJ2-7; possibly TRBD1 for D (5 bases). The CDR3 sequence is 15 residues long. CDR1 is MGHDK and CDR2 is SYGVNS in the germline V gene. Trimming pared 2 bases from V and 1 base from J, leaving 12 bases between. CDR3 sequence: CASSEITGSSYEQYF. Here the CDR3 DNA reads TGTGCCAGCAGTGAAATAACAGGTTCTTCCTACGAGCAGTACTTC.

The V call is TRBV5-4, the J call TRBJ2-6; D may correspond to TRBD1 or TRBD2 (5 bases each). V lost 3 bases to trimming and J lost 0 bases, with 13 bases between them. The CDR3 has 17 residues. In germline, CDR1 is SGHNT, CDR2 YYREEE (reference sequence). CDR3 sequence reads: CASSWDGPSSGANVLTF. Here the CDR3 DNA reads TGTGCCAGCAGCTGGGACGGACCGAGCTCTGGGGCCAACGTCCTGACTTTC.

This clone was seen a single time. The chain recombines TRBV2 with TRBJ2-5; D is perhaps TRBD1 (6 bases). Germline lookup yields CDR1 SNHLY and CDR2 FYNNEI. V lost 6 bases to trimming and J lost 3 bases, with 14 bases between them. There are 14 residues in the CDR3. The CDR3 here is CASREETGKETQYF. CDR3 in DNA: TGTGCCAGCAGAGAGGAGACAGGAAAAGAGACCCAGTACTTC.

This clone was counted a single time. J is TRBJ1-5 and V is TRBV7-8; D remains unclear. Trimming took 0 bases from V and 0 from J, leaving 6 bases between them. The V gene's germline CDR1 is SGHVS and CDR2 FQNEAQ. There are 15 residues in the CDR3. The CDR3 protein is CASSLARNSNQPQHF. The DNA of the CDR3 is TGTGCCAGCAGCTTAGCGAGAAATAGCAATCAGCCCCAGCATTTT.

The chain links TRBV6-5 to TRBJ1-2; D unresolved. The V end lost 5 bases, the J end lost 4 bases, and 11 bases lay between the germline ends. Germline V CDR1 and CDR2: MNHEY, SVGAGI. CDR3 length: 13 residues. The CDR3 is CASSPNSFYGYTF. In nucleotides, the CDR3 is TGTGCCAGCAGTCCCAACAGCTTCTATGGCTACACCTTC.

The DNA of the CDR3 is TGCGCCAGCAGCTTGGTAAGGACAGGGGGCACAGATACGCAGTATTTT. Protein sequence: CASSLVRTGGTDTQYF. The chain links TRBV5-1 to TRBJ2-3; 9 bases fit TRBD1. Per the germline V gene, CDR1 is SGHRS and CDR2 is YFSETQ. The CDR3 runs to 16 residues. V lost 0 bases to trimming and J lost 1 base; unmatched junction nucleotides: 3.

This chain connects TRBV7-6 to TRBJ1-2; unclear D gene. Germline V gene data show CDR1 as SGHVS and CDR2 as FNYEAQ. The CDR3 has 15 residues. With 0 bases removed from V and 2 bases from J, the gap between germline ends came to 10 bases. CDR3 sequence (DNA): TGTGCCAGCAGCTTAGCGAAGGGAACGAACTATGGCTACACCTTC. This sequence encodes CASSLAKGTNYGYTF.

This chain links TRBV7-9 with TRBJ2-7; tentatively, D is TRBD1 (5 bases). The germline V gene encodes CDR1 SEHNR and CDR2 FQNEAQ (reference sequence). This CDR3 spans 12 amino acids. V lost 6 bases and J 5 bases, leaving 11 bases between the germline ends. This chain's CDR3 is CASSQGTNEQYF. The CDR3 DNA is TGTGCCAGCAGTCAGGGAACTAACGAGCAGTACTTC.

The chain uses TRBV7-9 and TRBJ1-1; TRBD1 is a possible D gene (5 bases). Germline CDR1 is SEHNR and CDR2 is FQNEAQ (reference sequence). V was clipped by 1 base and J by 4 bases, with 10 bases between them. CDR3 length equals 14 residues. CDR3 sequence reads: CASSLEGGGTEAFF. The CDR3 DNA reads as TGTGCCAGCAGCTTAGAGGGCGGGGGCACTGAAGCTTTCTTT.

The gene calls are TRBV27 and TRBJ2-7; perhaps TRBD1 as D (6 bases). Germline CDR1 MNHEY, CDR2 SMNVEV (reference sequence). Trimming took 3 bases from V and 5 from J, leaving 20 bases between them. The CDR3 has 16 residues. CDR3 coding DNA: TGTGCCAGCAGTTTTTTTGGGGGCGCAGGGCCCCACGAGCAGTACTTC. The encoded protein is CASSFFGGAGPHEQYF.

The genes are TRBV5-1 and TRBJ2-1; 11 bases align to TRBD1. Trimming at V came to 3 bases and at J to 3 bases, leaving 5 bases not matched to a gene. CDR3 size: 16 residues. Germline CDR1 and CDR2: SGHRS and YFSETQ. The CDR3 DNA sequence: TGCGCCAGCAGCTCTTACGGGACAGGGGGCTACAATGAGCAGTTCTTC. Translating gives CASSSYGTGGYNEQFF.

The chain uses TRBV18 and TRBJ1-1; 7 bases agree with TRBD1. The CDR3 runs 12 residues. Germline values: CDR1 KGHSH, CDR2 LQKENI. V was clipped by 4 bases and J by 4 bases; unmatched bases: 0. CDR3 DNA: TGTGCCAGCTCACGACAGGGCACTGAAGCTTTCTTT. Protein product: CASSRQGTEAFF.

The chain joins TRBV5-4 to TRBJ1-1, with 8 bases lining up with TRBD1. Germline-derived CDR1 and CDR2 are SGHNT and YYREEE (reference sequence). This CDR3 has 13 residues. Losses at the gene ends were 4 bases for V and 5 bases for J; bases not matched to a gene: 4. The CDR3 loop is CASSPDRVTEAFF. CDR3 DNA sequence: TGTGCCAGCAGCCCGGACAGGGTTACTGAAGCTTTCTTT. Filled out from reference TRBV5-4 and TRBJ1-1, the complete variable domain reads ETGVTQSPTHLIKTRGQQVTLRCSSQSGHNTVSWYQQALGQGPQFIFQYYREEENGRGNFPPRFSGLQFPNYSSELNVNALELDDSALYLCASSPDRVTEAFFGQGTRLTVV.

The rearrangement joins TRBV7-9 to TRBJ2-1, with a weak D call TRBD1 (7 bases). Trimming took off 5 bases at V and 3 bases at J, with 14 bases between the two ends. Per the germline V gene, CDR1 is SEHNR and CDR2 is FQNEAQ (reference sequence). The CDR3 totals 15 residues. The CDR3 protein is CASSPPGGIYNEQFF. The CDR3 nucleotides read TGTGCCAGCAGCCCCCCAGGGGGGATCTACAATGAGCAGTTCTTC.

This chain connects TRBV29-1 to TRBJ1-3; no reliable D call. The V end was cut by 6 bases, the J end by 3 bases, with 18 bases between. Per the germline V gene, CDR1 is SQVTM and CDR2 is ANQGSEA. The CDR3 is 15 amino acids. CDR3 region: CSVDNRANGGNTIYF. CDR3 nucleotide sequence: TGCAGCGTGGATAACCGGGCCAACGGTGGAAACACCATATATTTT. Full variable domain (outside the CDR3, taken from reference TRBV29-1 and TRBJ1-3): SAVISQKPSRDICQRGTSLTIQCQVDSQVTMMFWYRQQPGQSLTLIATANQGSEATYESGFVIDKFPISRPNLTFSTLTVSNMSPEDSSIYLCSVDNRANGGNTIYFGEGSWLTVV.